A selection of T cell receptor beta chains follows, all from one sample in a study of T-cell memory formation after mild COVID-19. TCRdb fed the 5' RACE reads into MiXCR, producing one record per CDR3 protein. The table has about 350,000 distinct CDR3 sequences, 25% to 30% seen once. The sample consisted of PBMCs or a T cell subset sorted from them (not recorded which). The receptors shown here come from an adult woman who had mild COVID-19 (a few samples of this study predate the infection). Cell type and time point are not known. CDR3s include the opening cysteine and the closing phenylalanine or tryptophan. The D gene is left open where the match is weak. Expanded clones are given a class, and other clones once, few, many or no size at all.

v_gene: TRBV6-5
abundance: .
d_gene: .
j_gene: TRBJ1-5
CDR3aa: CASRRTASNQPQHF
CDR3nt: TGTGCCAGCAGAAGGACCGCTAGCAATCAGCCCCAGCATTTT

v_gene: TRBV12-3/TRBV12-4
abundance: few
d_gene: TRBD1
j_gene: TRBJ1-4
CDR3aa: CASSLGQGATNEKLFF
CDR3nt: TGTGCCAGCAGTCTCGGACAGGGGGCAACTAATGAAAAACTGTTTTTT

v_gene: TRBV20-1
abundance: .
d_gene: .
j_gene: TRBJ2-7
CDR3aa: CSALDYPEQYF
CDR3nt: TGCAGTGCTCTGGACTATCCCGAGCAGTACTTC

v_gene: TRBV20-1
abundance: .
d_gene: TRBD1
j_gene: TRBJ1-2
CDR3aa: CSARDRIRYGYTF
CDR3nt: TGCAGTGCCAGGGACAGGATTAGATATGGCTACACCTTC

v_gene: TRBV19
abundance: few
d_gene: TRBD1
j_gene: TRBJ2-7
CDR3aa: CASSIGLRGPAGYEQYF
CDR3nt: TGTGCCAGTAGTATAGGGCTGAGGGGGCCGGCCGGTTACGAGCAGTACTTC

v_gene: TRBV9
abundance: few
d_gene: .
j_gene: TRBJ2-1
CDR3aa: CASSLGTTLYNEQFF
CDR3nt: TGTGCCAGCAGTTTAGGGACAACGCTCTACAATGAGCAGTTCTTC

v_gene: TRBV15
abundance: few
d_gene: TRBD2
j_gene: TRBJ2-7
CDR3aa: CATSTLLAGGEQYF
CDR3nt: TGTGCCACCAGCACGCTACTAGCGGGAGGAGAGCAGTACTTC

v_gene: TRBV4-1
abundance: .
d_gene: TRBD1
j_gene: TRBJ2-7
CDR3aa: CASSQQGAISLLSYEQYF
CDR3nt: TGCGCCAGCAGCCAACAGGGGGCCATTTCTCTTCTCTCCTACGAGCAGTACTTC

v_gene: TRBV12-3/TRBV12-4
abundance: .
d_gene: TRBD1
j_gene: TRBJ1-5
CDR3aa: CASSQRDRYQPQHF
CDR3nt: TGTGCCAGCAGCCAAAGGGACAGGTATCAGCCCCAGCATTTT

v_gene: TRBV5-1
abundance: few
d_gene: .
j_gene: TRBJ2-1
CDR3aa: CATRTGSSYNEQFF
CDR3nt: TGCGCCACCCGTACAGGAAGCTCCTACAATGAGCAGTTCTTC

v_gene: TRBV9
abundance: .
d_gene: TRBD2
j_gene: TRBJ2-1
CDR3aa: CASSATGTSGGKGYNEQFF
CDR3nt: TGTGCCAGCAGCGCGACCGGGACTAGCGGGGGTAAGGGTTACAATGAGCAGTTCTTC

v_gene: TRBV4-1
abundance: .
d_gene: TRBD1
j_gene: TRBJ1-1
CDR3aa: CASSPRPGQGMNTEAFF
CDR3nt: TGCGCCAGCAGCCCCCGGCCGGGACAGGGGATGAACACTGAAGCTTTCTTT

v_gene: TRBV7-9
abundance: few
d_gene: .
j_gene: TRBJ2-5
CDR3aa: CASSLDISFLGKPETQYF
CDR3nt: TGTGCCAGCAGCTTAGATATCAGTTTCTTAGGGAAACCAGAGACCCAGTACTTC

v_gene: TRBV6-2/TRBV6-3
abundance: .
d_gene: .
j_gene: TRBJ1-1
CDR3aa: CASSRTGRLNTEAFF
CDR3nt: TGTGCCAGCAGTAGAACGGGACGGCTGAACACTGAAGCTTTCTTT

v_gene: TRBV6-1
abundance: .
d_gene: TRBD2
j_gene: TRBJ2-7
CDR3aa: CASSKGTSGTLYEQYF
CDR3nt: TGTGCCAGCAGTAAGGGGACTAGCGGGACCCTATACGAGCAGTACTTC

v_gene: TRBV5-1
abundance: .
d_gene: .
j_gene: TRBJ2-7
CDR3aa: CASSLEGTAAYEQYF
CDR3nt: TGCGCCAGCAGCTTGGAAGGGACGGCAGCCTACGAGCAGTACTTC

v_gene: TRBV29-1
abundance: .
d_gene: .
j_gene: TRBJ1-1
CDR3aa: CSANNLAEAFF
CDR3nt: TGCAGCGCTAATAACCTCGCTGAAGCTTTCTTT

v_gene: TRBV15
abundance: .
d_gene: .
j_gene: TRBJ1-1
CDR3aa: CATTDIRDTEAFF
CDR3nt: TGTGCCACCACAGACATTCGGGACACTGAAGCTTTCTTT

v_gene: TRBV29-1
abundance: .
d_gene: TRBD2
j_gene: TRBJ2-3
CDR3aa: CSAPTSGSTDTQYF
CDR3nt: TGCAGCGCGCCGACTAGCGGGAGCACAGATACGCAGTATTTT

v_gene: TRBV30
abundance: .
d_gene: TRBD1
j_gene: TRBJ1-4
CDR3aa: CAWSAPLQGRFEKLFF
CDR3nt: TGTGCCTGGAGCGCTCCCCTACAGGGGCGATTCGAAAAACTGTTTTTT

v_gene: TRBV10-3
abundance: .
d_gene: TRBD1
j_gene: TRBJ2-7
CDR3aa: CAISGQGGEQYF
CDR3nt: TGTGCCATCAGTGGACAGGGTGGCGAGCAGTACTTC

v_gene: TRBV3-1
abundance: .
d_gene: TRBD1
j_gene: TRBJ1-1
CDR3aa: CASSLGTGAGIAEAFF
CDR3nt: TGTGCCAGCAGCCTCGGGACAGGGGCGGGTATCGCTGAAGCTTTCTTT

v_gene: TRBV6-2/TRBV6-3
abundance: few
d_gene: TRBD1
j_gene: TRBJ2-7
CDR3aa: CASTGGYGEQYF
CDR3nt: TGTGCCTCGACAGGGGGATACGGCGAGCAGTACTTC

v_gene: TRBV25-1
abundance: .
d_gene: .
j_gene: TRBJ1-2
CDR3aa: CASSDPLPGGGYTF
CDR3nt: TGTGCCAGCAGTGATCCCCTGCCAGGAGGTGGCTACACCTTC

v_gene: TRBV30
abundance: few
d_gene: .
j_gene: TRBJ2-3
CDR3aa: CAWRPKTSTADTQYF
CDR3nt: TGTGCCTGGAGACCCAAGACTAGTACAGCTGATACGCAGTATTTT

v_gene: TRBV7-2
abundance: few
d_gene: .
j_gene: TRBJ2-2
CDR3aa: CASSDSGLTGELFF
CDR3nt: TGTGCCAGCAGCGATTCGGGACTTACCGGGGAGCTGTTTTTT

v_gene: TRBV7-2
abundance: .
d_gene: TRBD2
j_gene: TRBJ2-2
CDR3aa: CASSSRTSTGELFF
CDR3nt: TGTGCCAGCAGCTCCCGGACTAGTACCGGGGAGCTGTTTTTT

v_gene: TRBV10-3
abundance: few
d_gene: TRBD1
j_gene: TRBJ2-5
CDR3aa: CAISGDRVEETQYF
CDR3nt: TGTGCCATCAGTGGGGACAGGGTGGAAGAGACCCAGTACTTC

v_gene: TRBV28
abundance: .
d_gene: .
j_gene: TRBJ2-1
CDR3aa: CASSSYRYNEQFF
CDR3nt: TGTGCCAGCAGTTCCTACAGGTACAATGAGCAGTTCTTC

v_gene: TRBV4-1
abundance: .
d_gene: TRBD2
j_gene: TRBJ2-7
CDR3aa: CASSRGGLAYEQYF
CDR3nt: TGCGCCAGCAGCCGAGGAGGACTAGCCTACGAGCAGTACTTC

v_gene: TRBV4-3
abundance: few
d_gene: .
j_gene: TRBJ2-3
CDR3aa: CASSQDWSRGVDTQYF
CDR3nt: TGCGCCAGCAGCCAAGACTGGAGCAGGGGAGTGGATACGCAGTATTTT

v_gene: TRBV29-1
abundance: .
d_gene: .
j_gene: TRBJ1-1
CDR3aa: CSVVATTLNTEAFF
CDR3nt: TGCAGCGTTGTGGCTACGACCCTGAACACTGAAGCTTTCTTT

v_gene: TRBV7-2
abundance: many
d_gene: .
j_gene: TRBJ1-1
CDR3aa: CASSLVQGFMNTEAFF
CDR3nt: TGTGCCAGCAGCTTAGTACAGGGATTCATGAACACTGAAGCTTTCTTT

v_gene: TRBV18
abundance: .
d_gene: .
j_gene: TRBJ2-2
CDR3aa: CASSPRGTSNTGELFF
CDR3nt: TGTGCCAGCTCACCACGGGGCACAAGCAACACCGGGGAGCTGTTTTTT

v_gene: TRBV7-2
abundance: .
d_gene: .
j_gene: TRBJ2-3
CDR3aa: CASSFRHGLGTDTQYF
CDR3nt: TGTGCCAGCAGCTTCAGGCACGGACTGGGCACAGATACGCAGTATTTT

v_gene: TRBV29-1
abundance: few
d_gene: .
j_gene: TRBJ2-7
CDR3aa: CSVGWGESSYEQYF
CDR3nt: TGCAGCGTTGGGTGGGGTGAGAGTTCGTACGAGCAGTACTTC

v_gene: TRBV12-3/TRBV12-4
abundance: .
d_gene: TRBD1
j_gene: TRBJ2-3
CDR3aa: CASRQGASTDTQYF
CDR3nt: TGTGCCAGCAGACAGGGGGCGAGCACAGATACGCAGTATTTT

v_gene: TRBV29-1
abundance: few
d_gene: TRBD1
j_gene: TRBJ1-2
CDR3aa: CSVAGTESSNYGYTF
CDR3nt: TGCAGCGTTGCCGGGACAGAGAGTTCTAACTATGGCTACACCTTC

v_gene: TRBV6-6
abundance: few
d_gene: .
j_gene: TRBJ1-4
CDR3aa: CASSYTAEELFF
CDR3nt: TGTGCCAGCAGTTACACGGCCGAGGAACTGTTTTTT

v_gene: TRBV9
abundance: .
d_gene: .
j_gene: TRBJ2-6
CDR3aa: CASSSRGSGANVLTF
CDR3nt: TGTGCCAGCAGCTCGCGGGGTAGTGGGGCCAACGTCCTGACTTTC

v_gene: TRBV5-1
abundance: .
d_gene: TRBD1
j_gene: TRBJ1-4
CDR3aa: CASSLGGTDNEKLFF
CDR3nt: TGCGCCAGCAGCTTGGGGGGGACAGACAATGAAAAACTGTTTTTT

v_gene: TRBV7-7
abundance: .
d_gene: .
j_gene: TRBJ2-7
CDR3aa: CASSPIGGHAGDEQYF
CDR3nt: TGTGCCAGCAGCCCGATAGGCGGGCACGCCGGGGACGAGCAGTACTTC

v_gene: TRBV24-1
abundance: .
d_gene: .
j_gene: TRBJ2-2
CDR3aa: CATRDSLTGELFF
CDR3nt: TGTGCCACCAGGGACAGCCTCACCGGGGAGCTGTTTTTT

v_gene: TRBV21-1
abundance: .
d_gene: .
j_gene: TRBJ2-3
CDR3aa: CASSIVGLGSTDTQYF
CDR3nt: .

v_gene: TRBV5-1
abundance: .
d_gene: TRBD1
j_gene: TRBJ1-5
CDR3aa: CASSFETGSNQPQHF
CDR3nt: TGCGCCAGCAGCTTCGAGACAGGGAGCAATCAGCCCCAGCATTTT

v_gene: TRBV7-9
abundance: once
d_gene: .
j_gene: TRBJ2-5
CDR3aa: CASSLGALRVAWETQYF
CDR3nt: TGTGCCAGCAGCTTAGGAGCACTGAGGGTAGCCTGGGAGACCCAGTACTTC

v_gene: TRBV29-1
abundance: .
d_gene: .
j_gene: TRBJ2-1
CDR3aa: CSVGGRTYNEQFF
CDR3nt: TGCAGCGTTGGGGGACGGACCTACAATGAGCAGTTCTTC

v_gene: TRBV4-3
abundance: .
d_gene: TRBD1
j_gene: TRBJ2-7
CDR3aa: CASSRVGQFEEQYF
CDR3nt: TGCGCCAGCAGCCGAGTGGGACAGTTCGAAGAGCAGTACTTC

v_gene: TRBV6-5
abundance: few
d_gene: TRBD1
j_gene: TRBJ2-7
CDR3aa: CASSSPGTGGLEQYF
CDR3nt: TGTGCCAGCAGTTCCCCCGGGACAGGGGGGCTAGAGCAGTACTTC

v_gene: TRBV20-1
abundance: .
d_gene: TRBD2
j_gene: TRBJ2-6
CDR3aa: CSASMGLAGRSGANVLTF
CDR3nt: TGCAGTGCTAGTATGGGGCTAGCGGGACGCTCTGGGGCCAACGTCCTGACTTTC